The 16 T cell receptor beta chains below come from one sample, sequenced in a study of identical twins. TCRdb fed the 5' RACE reads into MiXCR, producing one record per CDR3 protein. The table lists fewer than 900,000 distinct CDR3 sequences, around a sixth of them singletons, with about an eighth in the top ten. This same sample was also part of a study on T cells expressing NK-cell markers.

The sequenced sample consisted of PBMCs. These TCRs come from a woman younger than 35 in good health.

This clonotype was picked up many times. The CDR3 DNA reads as TGCGCCAGCAGTGGAGGGACAGGGGGCACAGATACGCAGTATTTT. Translated, it gives CASSGGTGGTDTQYF. The chain combines TRBV10-1 with TRBJ2-3, with 10 positions matching TRBD1. Trimming removed 4 bases from V and 1 base from J; junction bases left unmatched: 2. The CDR3 is 15 residues long. From germline, CDR1 is WNHNN and CDR2 SYGVQD (reference sequence).

The chain uses TRBV6-5 and TRBJ2-3; 9 nucleotides agree with TRBD2. The CDR3 covers 15 residues. The V segment lost 2 bases and the J segment 2 bases; nucleotides outside the gene matches: 2. Germline lookup yields CDR1 MNHEY and CDR2 SVGAGI. The CDR3: CASSYGGGATDTQYF. CDR3 coding DNA: TGTGCCAGCAGTTACGGCGGGGGGGCCACAGATACGCAGTATTTT.

This clonotype came up many times. The chain joins TRBV7-9 to TRBJ2-7; no definite D call. CDR1 is SEHNR and CDR2 is FQNEAQ in the germline V gene (reference sequence). CDR3 size: 12 residues. V gave up 1 base and J gave up 6 bases, with 7 bases separating them. CDR3: CASSLDGSEQYF. The CDR3 nucleotides are TGTGCCAGCAGCTTAGACGGCTCCGAGCAGTACTTC.

In this sample, this clonotype is medium-sized (0.01 to 0.1%). The chain couples TRBV7-2 to TRBJ1-3; no reliable D call. Germline V gene data show CDR1 as SGHTA and CDR2 as FQGNSA. This CDR3 region has 16 residues. The V end was cut by 7 bases, the J end by 2 bases, with 18 bases between. CDR3 sequence: CASTSRYSAAGNTIYF. The CDR3 DNA sequence: TGTGCCAGCACCTCCCGTTATAGCGCTGCTGGAAACACCATATATTTT.

This clonotype was seen ten or more times. V usage is TRBV4-3 and J usage is TRBJ2-5; no clear D gene. Germline-derived CDR1 and CDR2 are LGHNA and YSLEER. This CDR3 spans 13 amino acids. Trimming cost V 0 bases and J 5 bases, with 7 bases left between them. This CDR3 reads CASSQDYGETQYF. The CDR3 coding sequence is TGCGCCAGCAGCCAAGATTATGGGGAGACCCAGTACTTC.

The chain couples TRBV29-1 to TRBJ2-2; D uncertain. The germline V gene encodes CDR1 SQVTM and CDR2 ANQGSEA. Trimming stripped 5 bases from V and 1 base from J, with 8 bases between. The CDR3 is 13 amino acids. This CDR3 is CSVMSGNTGELFF. The CDR3 nucleotides are TGCAGCGTTATGTCCGGGAACACCGGGGAGCTGTTTTTT.

In nucleotides, the CDR3 is TGCGCCAGCAGCCAAGATTCTCTCGCTGGACGTGGTACGCAGTATTTT. Amino acid sequence: CASSQDSLAGRGTQYF. This chain links TRBV4-3 with TRBJ2-3; D remains unclear. Trimming left V 0 bases short and J 8 bases short, with 18 bases between. CDR1 and CDR2 (germline): LGHNA, YSLEER. CDR3 length equals 16 residues.

This clonotype has more than one count but fewer than ten. The V call is TRBV6-5, the J call TRBJ1-1, with D maybe TRBD1 (5 bases). CDR3 length: 12 amino acids. Germline-derived CDR1 and CDR2 are MNHEY and SVGAGI. Trimming took off 4 bases at V and 9 bases at J, with 12 bases between the two ends. The CDR3 spells CASSSVWGKAFF. In DNA form, the CDR3 reads TGTGCCAGCAGTTCCGTATGGGGGAAAGCTTTCTTT.

V and J are TRBV6-2 or TRBV6-3 and TRBJ1-1; 7 nucleotides line up with TRBD1. V was pared by 8 bases and J by 5 bases, with 8 bases of the junction left unmatched. This CDR3 region has 13 residues. From germline, CDR1 is MNHEY and CDR2 SVGEGT. The CDR3 here is CASRDRSETEAFF. CDR3 in DNA: TGTGCCAGCCGGGACAGAAGTGAGACTGAAGCTTTCTTT.

The genes are TRBV20-1 and TRBJ2-7; D possibly uses TRBD1 or TRBD2 (5 bases each). CDR1 and CDR2 (germline): DFQATT, SNEGSKA (reference sequence). V was shortened by 5 bases and J by 3 bases, with 17 bases between the two germline ends. CDR3 length: 14 residues. CDR3 residues: CSAHNPGTDYEQYF. The CDR3 DNA reads as TGCAGTGCTCACAACCCAGGGACGGACTACGAGCAGTACTTC.

The chain has TRBV5-5 and TRBJ2-7; D is ambiguous. Trimming pared 1 base from V and 6 bases from J, leaving 11 bases between. The CDR3 is 13 amino acids. Looked up from germline, CDR1 is SGHKS and CDR2 is YYEKEE (reference sequence). This CDR3 is CASSLYQAAEQYF. CDR3 bases: TGTGCCAGCAGCTTGTACCAGGCCGCCGAGCAGTACTTC.

The chain uses TRBV4-3 and TRBJ2-1, with TRBD1 identical over 9 bases. Germline-derived CDR1 and CDR2 are LGHNA and YSLEER. CDR3 size: 15 residues. After removal of 1 base from V and 9 bases from J, the junction contained 7 bases not matched to a gene. The CDR3 nucleotides read TGCGCCAGCAGCCAAGGGACAGGGGTTTTTGGTGAGCAGTTCTTC. It yields the protein CASSQGTGVFGEQFF.

This chain connects TRBV10-3 to TRBJ2-2; TRBD2 agrees at 8 bases. Germline CDR1 ENHRY, CDR2 SYGVKD. The CDR3 extends over 14 amino acids. Unmatched junction bases numbered 7, after V lost 4 bases and J lost 9 bases. The CDR3 region has the DNA TGTGCCATCAGTGCTCTAGCGGGCCCTCGGGAGCTGTTTTTT. It codes for CAISALAGPRELFF.

The chain is built from TRBV15 and TRBJ2-7; no definite D call. The CDR3 is made up of 11 amino acids. Germline V CDR1 and CDR2: LNHNV, YYDKDF (reference sequence). V lost 1 base, J lost 5 bases, and 3 bases lay in between. CDR3 residues: CATSRANEQYF. The CDR3 nucleotides read TGTGCCACCAGCAGAGCCAACGAGCAGTACTTC.

The V and J genes are TRBV29-1 and TRBJ2-1; 11 bases fit TRBD2. The trim removed 7 bases at V and 7 bases at J, leaving 9 bases unmatched. CDR3 length: 14 residues. Germline CDR1 reads SQVTM; CDR2 reads ANQGSEA. CDR3 bases: TGCAGCGCCCGGACACTAGCGGGGGAAAATGAGCAGTTCTTC. Encoded protein: CSARTLAGENEQFF.

The chain joins TRBV5-1 to TRBJ1-4; the match to TRBD1 covers 9 bases. The CDR3 is 17 amino acids. CDR1 is SGHRS and CDR2 is YFSETQ in the germline V gene. The ends lost 0 bases at V and 8 bases at J; junction bases unmatched: 11. As DNA, the CDR3 is TGCGCCAGCAGCTTGGACGGGACAGGGATGGAAAGGGAAAAACTGTTTTTT. Amino acids: CASSLDGTGMEREKLFF. Full variable domain (remainder filled in from reference TRBV5-1 and TRBJ1-4): KAGVTQTPRYLIKTRGQQVTLSCSPISGHRSVSWYQQTPGQGLQFLFEYFSETQRNKGNFPGRFSGRQFSNSRSEMNVSTLELGDSALYLCASSLDGTGMEREKLFFGSGTQLSVL.